These 23 T cell receptor beta chains were all obtained from the same sample, sequenced in a study of blood T cell repertoires in COVID-19. Profiled with immunoSEQ multiplex PCR; TCRdb holds only in-frame clones, not every one. The table includes about 120,000 clones, roughly nine tenths detected once. What was sequenced was peripheral blood. The receptor set was obtained from a man between 65 and 85 years old with active or convalescent COVID-19.

The V and J genes are TRBV30 and TRBJ1-5, with a tentative D call TRBD1 (5 bases). CDR1 and CDR2 (germline): GTSNPN, SVGIG (reference sequence). The CDR3 loop spans 12 amino acids. Trimming shortened V by 2 bases and J by 9 bases, and 11 bases separated the two germline ends. The CDR3 loop reads CAWSWGGRPQHF. As DNA, the CDR3 is TGTGCCTGGAGTTGGGGCGGACGGCCCCAGCATTTT.

The genes are TRBV28 and TRBJ2-7; 8 positions agree with TRBD1. This CDR3 has 15 amino acids. The ends lost 5 bases at V and 2 bases at J; junction bases unmatched: 8. Germline CDR1 MDHEN, CDR2 SYDVKM. CDR3 loop: CASSGTGQAAYEQYF. The CDR3 DNA follows: TGTGCCAGCAGTGGAACGGGACAGGCTGCCTACGAGCAGTACTTC.

J is TRBJ2-1 and V is TRBV6-4, with 8 bases aligning to TRBD1. The germline V gene has CDR1 MRHNA and CDR2 SNTAGT. The V and J ends lost 5 bases and 7 bases, in that order; junction bases with no gene match: 10. This CDR3 has 15 amino acids. The DNA for the CDR3 is TGTGCCAGCAGTCCAAGGACAGGGCTAGGGAATGAGCAGTTCTTC. Its translation is CASSPRTGLGNEQFF.

The rearrangement uses TRBV27 and TRBJ1-2, with D uncertain. The V gene lost 5 bases and the J gene lost 5 bases, with 12 bases spanning the gap. The CDR3 extends over 13 amino acids. Germline CDR1 MNHEY, CDR2 SMNVEV (reference sequence). In DNA form, the CDR3 reads TGTGCCAGCAGTCCAGGACTCACTTATGGCTACACCTTC. It yields the protein CASSPGLTYGYTF.

This rearrangement joins TRBV18 to TRBJ2-7, with D maybe TRBD2 (5 bases). V lost 2 bases and J 5 bases, leaving 22 bases between the germline ends. Germline V CDR1 and CDR2: KGHSH, LQKENI. The CDR3 runs 17 residues. The CDR3 sequence: CASSPVGGRGVENEQYF. The CDR3 DNA follows: TGTGCCAGCTCACCAGTCGGCGGGCGTGGGGTAGAGAACGAGCAGTACTTC.

The rearrangement uses TRBV7-8 and TRBJ2-1; 11 nucleotides match TRBD2. Germline V gene sequence: CDR1 SGHVS, CDR2 FQNEAQ. This CDR3 is 17 amino acids long. J lost 9 bases, V lost 0 bases, and 10 bases had no gene match. DNA for the CDR3: TGTGCCAGCAGCTTAGCCTATACAGTAGCGGGAGGGGGTGAGCAGTTCTTC. It translates to CASSLAYTVAGGGEQFF.

This chain joins TRBV19 and TRBJ1-4; the D gene is possibly TRBD1 (6 bases). Trimming took 8 bases from V and 4 from J, leaving 11 bases between them. The CDR3 totals 13 residues. Germline values: CDR1 LNHDA, CDR2 SQIVND (reference sequence). The CDR3 region is CASSGADNEKLFF. CDR3 DNA: TGTGCCAGTTCAGGGGCAGATAATGAAAAACTGTTTTTT.

The chain uses TRBV9 and TRBJ2-3; 8 bases line up with TRBD1. V dropped 4 bases and J dropped 2; count of bases not matched to a gene: 15. Germline loops: CDR1 SGDLS, CDR2 YYNGEE. The CDR3 length is 18 residues. The CDR3 spells CASSTGQGLGSNTDTQYF. DNA of the CDR3: TGTGCCAGCAGCACCGGACAGGGCTTGGGGAGCAACACAGATACGCAGTATTTT.

CDR3 loop: CASSYPEERQPQHF. As DNA, the CDR3 is TGTGCCAGCAGTTACCCGGAAGAGCGCCAGCCCCAGCATTTT. The chain carries TRBV6-6 and TRBJ1-5; D is undetermined. CDR3 size: 14 residues. Germline CDR1 is MNHNY and CDR2 is SVGAGI (reference sequence). Trimming removed 2 bases from V and 7 bases from J, with 12 bases in between.

The chain is built from TRBV5-1 and TRBJ1-4; 10 bases are shared with TRBD1. Germline values: CDR1 SGHRS, CDR2 YFSETQ. J lost 3 bases, V lost 4 bases, and 12 bases had no gene match. This CDR3 is 18 amino acids long. CDR3 sequence reads: CASSPSRDRGRANEKLFF. The CDR3, as DNA: TGCGCCAGCAGCCCTTCCCGGGACAGGGGCCGGGCTAATGAAAAACTGTTTTTT. Full variable domain (remainder filled in from reference TRBV5-1 and TRBJ1-4): KAGVTQTPRYLIKTRGQQVTLSCSPISGHRSVSWYQQTPGQGLQFLFEYFSETQRNKGNFPGRFSGRQFSNSRSEMNVSTLELGDSALYLCASSPSRDRGRANEKLFFGSGTQLSVL.

The rearrangement links TRBV3-1 (or the pseudogene TRBV3-2) to TRBJ1-1; D not resolved. Trimming took off 1 base at V and 4 bases at J, with 7 bases between the two ends. CDR1 LGHDT and CDR2 YNNKEL come from the germline V gene (reference sequence). CDR3 length: 13 amino acids. The DNA of the CDR3 is TGTGCCAGCAGCCAAGTCCGCAGCACTGAAGCTTTCTTT. Protein: CASSQVRSTEAFF.

The rearrangement links TRBV27 to TRBJ1-2; possibly TRBD1 for D (6 bases). The CDR3 spans 14 residues. The ends were cut back, 8 bases at V and 4 bases at J, with 17 bases in the middle. Germline CDR1 MNHEY, CDR2 SMNVEV (reference sequence). The CDR3 here is CASRGGGRIYGYTF. CDR3 in DNA: TGTGCCAGCCGCGGGGGGGGGCGTATCTATGGCTACACCTTC.

The chain combines TRBV6-4 with TRBJ1-2, with a weak D call TRBD1 (5 bases). The CDR3 is 14 residues long. CDR1 MRHNA and CDR2 SNTAGT come from the germline V gene. V was pared by 6 bases and J by 3 bases, with 14 bases between. CDR3 DNA sequence: TGTGCCAGCAGGCCCCGGGGAGGGGACTATGGCTACACCTTC. Encoded protein: CASRPRGGDYGYTF.

The rearrangement joins TRBV5-4 to TRBJ2-5, with 9 bases matching TRBD1. The CDR3 has 15 residues. V shed 3 bases, J shed 5 bases, and the junction held 8 bases outside the gene matches. CDR1 is SGHNT and CDR2 is YYREEE in the germline V gene (reference sequence). The chain's CDR3 is CASSSGTGRLETQYF. CDR3 in DNA: TGTGCCAGCAGCTCCGGGACAGGGCGGTTGGAGACCCAGTACTTC.

This sequence joins TRBV5-1 and TRBJ2-2, with 7 bases that match TRBD2. CDR3 size: 15 residues. Germline V CDR1 and CDR2: SGHRS, YFSETQ. The junction had 8 bases not matched to a gene; V was cut back by 3 bases and J by 6 bases. CDR3 amino acids: CASSSANGRAGELFF. The CDR3 nucleotides are TGCGCCAGCAGCTCGGCGAATGGGAGGGCCGGGGAGCTGTTTTTT.

The chain has TRBV28 and TRBJ1-2; 9 bases map to TRBD1. With V trimmed by 6 bases and J by 4 bases, 12 bases remained unmatched. CDR1 and CDR2 from the germline V gene are MDHEN and SYDVKM. The CDR3 contains 16 residues. CDR3 residues: CASSRTGELSFYGYTF. CDR3 bases: TGTGCCAGCAGCAGGACAGGGGAATTAAGTTTCTATGGCTACACCTTC.

The CDR3 is CASSLETGQPQHF. The CDR3 DNA follows: TGTGCCAGCAGTTTAGAGACGGGGCAGCCCCAGCATTTT. The chain carries TRBV27 and TRBJ1-5; no definite D call. The CDR3 consists of 13 residues. The germline V gene encodes CDR1 MNHEY and CDR2 SMNVEV (reference sequence). V was trimmed by 2 bases and J by 7 bases, leaving 9 bases between them.

CDR3 in amino acids: CATSDGLSSGRASDTQYF. The CDR3, as DNA: TGTGCCACCAGTGATGGATTGTCCAGCGGGAGGGCCTCAGATACGCAGTATTTT. The chain combines TRBV24-1 with TRBJ2-3; 10 bases line up with TRBD2. This CDR3 spans 18 amino acids. With 3 bases clipped from V and 4 bases from J, the junction kept 12 bases outside the gene matches. CDR1 and CDR2 (germline): KGHDR, SFDVKD.

The chain joins TRBV27 to TRBJ2-2; D perhaps matches TRBD1 (6 bases). V was pared by 2 bases and J by 7 bases, with 17 bases between. The CDR3 contains 16 residues. Germline V gene lookup returns CDR1 MNHEY and CDR2 SMNVEV (reference sequence). The CDR3 nucleotides read TGTGCCAGCAGTTTAAGGTCAGGGGCACCTCACGGGGAGCTGTTTTTT. Its protein product is CASSLRSGAPHGELFF.

V and J are TRBV5-1 and TRBJ2-2, with TRBD2 identical over 7 bases. Looked up from germline, CDR1 is SGHRS and CDR2 is YFSETQ. V gave up 2 bases and J gave up 1 base; unmatched junction bases: 2. This CDR3 comprises 15 residues. The CDR3 nucleotides read TGCGCCAGCAGCTTTGCTAGCGGGAACACCGGGGAGCTGTTTTTT. This sequence encodes CASSFASGNTGELFF.

V gene TRBV13 combines with J gene TRBJ2-7, with D tentatively TRBD1 (6 bases). V lost 0 bases to trimming and J lost 1 base, with 10 bases between them. This CDR3 has 15 amino acids. In germline, CDR1 is PRHDT, CDR2 FYEKMQ (reference sequence). CDR3 sequence: CASSLGTGDSYEQYF. The CDR3 bases are TGTGCCAGCAGCTTAGGGACAGGCGATTCCTACGAGCAGTACTTC. Full variable domain (remainder filled in from reference TRBV13 and TRBJ2-7): AAGVIQSPRHLIKEKRETATLKCYPIPRHDTVYWYQQGPGQDPQFLISFYEKMQSDKGSIPDRFSAQQFSDYHSELNMSSLELGDSALYFCASSLGTGDSYEQYFGPGTRLTVT.

The V call is TRBV6-4, the J call TRBJ2-1; D is undetermined. CDR3 length: 15 residues. Germline assignment: CDR1 MRHNA and CDR2 SNTAGT. V lost 3 bases and J 3 bases, leaving 12 bases between the germline ends. The CDR3: CASSEGASDYNEQFF. The CDR3 region has the DNA TGTGCCAGCAGTGAAGGCGCCAGCGACTACAATGAGCAGTTCTTC.

The chain joins TRBV28 to TRBJ1-5; no definite D call. The CDR3 loop spans 12 amino acids. Trimming took 5 bases from V and 7 from J, leaving 9 bases between them. Germline CDR1 is MDHEN and CDR2 is SYDVKM. CDR3 nucleotide sequence: TGTGCCAGCAGTCTCGAGTCGCAGCCCCAGCATTTT. Its translation: CASSLESQPQHF.